This T cell receptor (beta chain) was identified in a study of cytomegalovirus exposure and HLA in healthy donors. PCR amplification relied on 60 Vbeta primers (plus 13 Jbeta primers). Produced via immunoSEQ multiplex PCR; TCRdb's table is partial and in-frame only. The sample holds about 160,000 clones. The length of the CDR3 is 16 residues. The receptor's source is an older woman in good health and CMV-seronegative. The specimen was PBMCs. The J gene is TRBJ2-3, the V gene TRBV12-2; the DNA was not compared with TRBD2, the D call given in the table. TRBV12-2 is given as a pseudogene. The chain's CDR3 is CASRWVGLEIADTQYF. The CDR3 nucleotides are TGTGCAAGTCGGTGGGTGGGACTAGAGATCGCAGATACGCAGTATTTT.